One and the same sample provided the 25 T cell receptor beta chains below, sequenced in a study of T cells after yellow fever vaccination. A single record per CDR3 protein comes from TCRdb applying MiXCR to the 5' RACE reads. The table has about 200,000 distinct CDR3 sequences, about 3% seen once. Material: CD4+ T cells sorted from PBMCs, obtained 10 days after the yellow fever booster vaccination. All receptors come from a man between 18 and 35 years old who received the YFV17D yellow fever vaccine.

V is TRBV5-1 and J is TRBJ1-6; the match to TRBD1 covers 9 bases. The CDR3 has 16 amino acids. Germline CDR1 and CDR2: SGHRS and YFSETQ. V dropped 4 bases and J dropped 9; count of bases not matched to a gene: 11. The DNA for the CDR3 is TGCGCCAGCAGCCTGACAGGAGGACAGGGGATTTCACCCCTCCACTTT. Translation gives CASSLTGGQGISPLHF. Full variable domain (remainder filled in from reference TRBV5-1 and TRBJ1-6): KAGVTQTPRYLIKTRGQQVTLSCSPISGHRSVSWYQQTPGQGLQFLFEYFSETQRNKGNFPGRFSGRQFSNSRSEMNVSTLELGDSALYLCASSLTGGQGISPLHFGNGTRLTVT.

Many counts were recorded for this clonotype. The V gene is TRBV20-1, the J gene TRBJ1-2; 10 bases align to TRBD1. The CDR3 runs 13 residues. Per germline, CDR1 DFQATT and CDR2 SNEGSKA (reference sequence). V was clipped by 6 bases and J by 6 bases; unmatched bases: 7. CDR3 residues: CSASRQGANGYTF. In DNA form, the CDR3 reads TGCAGTGCCAGTAGACAGGGGGCTAATGGCTACACCTTC.

A few counts support this clonotype. The CDR3 loop reads CASSYYYQPTGTGRHGELFF. For the CDR3, the DNA is TGTGCCAGCAGTTACTACTACCAACCTACCGGGACAGGGAGGCACGGGGAGCTGTTTTTT. V and J are TRBV6-5 and TRBJ2-2, with 9 bases identical to TRBD1. The CDR3 runs to 20 residues. V lost 1 base and J lost 7; bases outside the gene matches: 19. CDR1 is MNHEY, CDR2 SVGAGI, per germline.

Ten or more counts support this clonotype. The J gene is TRBJ2-5, the V gene TRBV20-1; possibly TRBD1 for D (6 bases). Germline loops: CDR1 DFQATT, CDR2 SNEGSKA (reference sequence). V shed 6 bases and J shed 2 bases, with 16 bases lying between them. The CDR3 spans 14 residues. CDR3 region: CSARQAMLQETQYF. The CDR3 DNA reads as TGCAGTGCGAGACAGGCGATGTTACAAGAGACCCAGTACTTC.

The CDR3 protein is CASSLLGQPGNSPLHF. As DNA, the CDR3 is TGCGCCAGCAGCTTGCTCGGTCAACCCGGTAATTCACCCCTCCACTTT. The genes are TRBV5-1 and TRBJ1-6; the D is unclear. CDR3 size: 16 residues. The V end lost 1 base, the J end lost 6 bases, and 14 bases lay between the germline ends. Germline CDR1 SGHRS, CDR2 YFSETQ. The variable domain in full, completed from reference TRBV5-1 and TRBJ1-6, reads KAGVTQTPRYLIKTRGQQVTLSCSPISGHRSVSWYQQTPGQGLQFLFEYFSETQRNKGNFPGRFSGRQFSNSRSEMNVSTLELGDSALYLCASSLLGQPGNSPLHFGNGTRLTVT.

This clonotype was detected ten times or more. The rearrangement uses TRBV7-2 and TRBJ2-7; unclear D gene. From germline, CDR1 is SGHTA and CDR2 FQGNSA. V lost 0 bases, J lost 3 bases, and 3 bases lay in between. The CDR3 has 12 amino acids. The CDR3 reads CASSLADYEQYV. The CDR3 DNA reads as TGTGCCAGCAGCTTAGCAGACTACGAGCAGTACGTC.

This clonotype was seen a handful of times. The V call is TRBV20-1, the J call TRBJ1-4, with D unresolved. CDR3 size: 11 residues. The V gene lost 6 bases and the J gene lost 7 bases, with 9 bases spanning the gap. The germline gives CDR1 DFQATT, CDR2 SNEGSKA (reference sequence). CDR3 protein: CSASPGEKLFF. In DNA, the CDR3 is TGCAGTGCCAGCCCAGGTGAAAAACTGTTTTTT.

This chain connects TRBV11-1 to TRBJ1-1; D is undetermined. The V gene lost 5 bases and the J gene lost 6 bases, with 13 bases spanning the gap. CDR1 and CDR2 from the germline V gene are SGHAT and FQDESV (reference sequence). CDR3 length: 13 residues. CDR3 sequence: CASSPPGGPEAFF. CDR3 DNA: TGTGCCAGCAGCCCTCCCGGAGGGCCTGAAGCTTTCTTT.

This clonotype has a count of ten or more. The chain uses TRBV9 and TRBJ2-3, with 14 bases lining up with TRBD2. CDR1 is SGDLS, CDR2 YYNGEE, per germline. After removal of 3 bases from V and 2 bases from J, the junction contained 8 bases not matched to a gene. The CDR3 runs to 18 residues. CDR3 DNA: TGTGCCAGCAGCGCGGGACTAGCGGGGGCAACTCCCACAGATACGCAGTATTTT. Translating it yields CASSAGLAGATPTDTQYF.

The chain joins TRBV3-1 to TRBJ2-7, with 7 bases identical to TRBD1. Germline-derived CDR1 and CDR2 are LGHDT and YNNKEL (reference sequence). The CDR3 extends over 15 amino acids. V was clipped by 2 bases and J by 7 bases; unmatched bases: 11. CDR3: CASSQWAGGPKEQYF. CDR3 in DNA: TGTGCCAGCAGCCAATGGGCAGGGGGTCCTAAGGAGCAGTACTTC.

This clonotype has more than one count but fewer than ten. The V and J genes are TRBV3-1 and TRBJ2-5; D is unclear. Germline-derived CDR1 and CDR2 are LGHDT and YNNKEL (reference sequence). This CDR3 is 13 amino acids long. The ends were cut back, 2 bases at V and 5 bases at J, with 9 bases in the middle. CDR3 sequence: CASSQRNRETQYF. The CDR3 nucleotides read TGTGCCAGCAGCCAACGGAACCGGGAGACCCAGTACTTC.

This clonotype was found a few times. This sequence joins TRBV9 and TRBJ2-2, with TRBD1 matching over 11 bases. The CDR3 extends over 18 amino acids. Germline assignment: CDR1 SGDLS and CDR2 YYNGEE. V lost 0 bases and J lost 7; bases outside the gene matches: 11. This chain's CDR3 is CASSVVSRDRGAIGELFF. CDR3 in DNA: TGTGCCAGCAGCGTAGTTTCCCGGGACAGGGGGGCAATCGGGGAGCTGTTTTTT.

The CDR3: CASRHRWGEGTEAFF. The CDR3, as DNA: TGCGCCAGCAGACACCGGTGGGGGGAAGGCACTGAAGCTTTCTTT. The chain recombines TRBV5-1 with TRBJ1-1; D might be TRBD1 (5 bases). Germline CDR1 and CDR2: SGHRS and YFSETQ. This CDR3 region has 15 residues. V lost 5 bases and J 4 bases, leaving 18 bases between the germline ends. The variable domain in full, completed from reference TRBV5-1 and TRBJ1-1, reads KAGVTQTPRYLIKTRGQQVTLSCSPISGHRSVSWYQQTPGQGLQFLFEYFSETQRNKGNFPGRFSGRQFSNSRSEMNVSTLELGDSALYLCASRHRWGEGTEAFFGQGTRLTVV.

This clonotype was detected a few times. The gene calls are TRBV4-1 and TRBJ2-5; D remains unclear. CDR3 size: 15 residues. V gave up 1 base and J gave up 5 bases, with 14 bases separating them. Germline lookup yields CDR1 MGHRA and CDR2 YSYEKL. The CDR3 is CASSQGWLKAETQYF. CDR3 sequence (DNA): TGCGCCAGCAGCCAAGGATGGCTTAAGGCGGAGACCCAGTACTTC.

The chain employs TRBV5-5 and TRBJ1-1; D unclear. Germline-derived CDR1 and CDR2 are SGHKS and YYEKEE (reference sequence). This CDR3 spans 14 amino acids. The V end was cut by 2 bases, the J end by 8 bases, with 16 bases between. CDR3 loop: CASSLEVAGTEAFF. For the CDR3, the DNA is TGTGCCAGCAGCTTAGAAGTGGCGGGTACCGAAGCTTTCTTT. Supplemented by reference TRBV5-5 and TRBJ1-1, the full variable domain reads DAGVTQSPTHLIKTRGQQVTLRCSPISGHKSVSWYQQVLGQGPQFIFQYYEKEERGRGNFPDRFSARQFPNYSSELNVNALLLGDSALYLCASSLEVAGTEAFFGQGTRLTVV.

This clonotype turned up a few times. The J gene is TRBJ1-6, the V gene TRBV12-3 or TRBV12-4, with 8 bases lining up with TRBD1. With V trimmed by 4 bases and J by 8 bases, 7 bases remained unmatched. The CDR3 has 15 amino acids. CDR3 bases: TGTGCCAGCAGTTCGGCCAGACAGGGGTATTCACCCCTCCACTTT. Amino acids: CASSSARQGYSPLHF.

This clonotype was seen many times. V and J are TRBV7-2 and TRBJ1-3; D is uncertain. This CDR3 has 11 amino acids. V was pared by 5 bases and J by 8 bases, with 7 bases between. Looked up from germline, CDR1 is SGHTA and CDR2 is FQGNSA. This CDR3 is CASSRADTIYF. Here the CDR3 DNA reads TGTGCCAGCAGCCGGGCAGACACCATATATTTT.

V is TRBV5-4 and J is TRBJ2-2; TRBD2 matches at 7 bases. The CDR3 runs 15 residues. V was clipped by 4 bases and J by 6 bases; unmatched bases: 9. Germline assignment: CDR1 SGHNT and CDR2 YYREEE (reference sequence). CDR3 in amino acids: CASSPKVGGSGELFF. As DNA, the CDR3 is TGTGCCAGCAGCCCCAAGGTCGGGGGGTCCGGGGAGCTGTTTTTT. The whole variable domain, filled in from reference TRBV5-4 and TRBJ2-2, reads ETGVTQSPTHLIKTRGQQVTLRCSSQSGHNTVSWYQQALGQGPQFIFQYYREEENGRGNFPPRFSGLQFPNYSSELNVNALELDDSALYLCASSPKVGGSGELFFGEGSRLTVL.

This clonotype was counted ten times or more. The V gene is TRBV10-3, the J gene TRBJ1-6; D gene uncertain. With 6 bases removed from V and 6 bases from J, the gap between germline ends came to 12 bases. The length of the CDR3 is 14 residues. Germline V gene lookup returns CDR1 ENHRY and CDR2 SYGVKD. CDR3 bases: TGTGCCATCAGCATGGTCGTTCCTAATTCACCCCTCCACTTT. Encoded protein: CAISMVVPNSPLHF.

In nucleotides, the CDR3 is TGCGCCAGCGCCGCAGAGGGATATGGCTACACCTTC. Translation: CASAAEGYGYTF. V gene TRBV5-1 combines with J gene TRBJ1-2; D gene ambiguous. This CDR3 comprises 12 residues. Germline V gene lookup returns CDR1 SGHRS and CDR2 YFSETQ. Trimming shortened V by 7 bases and J by 5 bases, and 12 bases separated the two germline ends.

This clonotype has a count of ten or more. The chain links TRBV12-3 or TRBV12-4 to TRBJ2-3, with 9 bases matching TRBD1. The J segment lost 3 bases and the V segment lost 4 bases, leaving 5 bases of the junction unmatched. This CDR3 is built from 15 residues. Here the CDR3 reads CASSSRTGETDTQYF. In nucleotides, the CDR3 is TGTGCCAGCAGTTCTAGGACAGGGGAGACAGATACGCAGTATTTT.

This clonotype was observed many times. V gene TRBV4-2 combines with J gene TRBJ2-2, with D uncertain. From germline, CDR1 is LGHNA and CDR2 YNFKEQ. CDR3 length: 15 residues. The V and J ends lost 0 bases and 3 bases respectively, with 8 bases between them. The CDR3 DNA follows: TGTGCCAGCAGCCAAGAAATTCTCGACACCGGGGAGCTGTTTTTT. As protein: CASSQEILDTGELFF.

This clonotype has at least ten counts. The rearrangement links TRBV5-1 to TRBJ2-1, with D maybe TRBD2 (5 bases). Trimming left V 5 bases short and J 9 bases short, with 15 bases between. The CDR3 runs to 13 residues. CDR1 is SGHRS and CDR2 is YFSETQ in the germline V gene. The CDR3 region is CASREVQRIEQFF. The CDR3, as DNA: TGCGCCAGCAGGGAGGTTCAGCGGATTGAGCAGTTCTTC.

This clonotype was counted many times. The V call is TRBV29-1, the J call TRBJ1-2; a weak D match, TRBD1 (5 bases). CDR1 SQVTM and CDR2 ANQGSEA come from the germline V gene. The CDR3 extends over 15 amino acids. V gave up 3 bases and J gave up 8 bases, with 22 bases separating them. DNA of the CDR3: TGCAGCGTTGACGAATCGGGTACCTTGGGGGACGGCTACACCTTC. Its protein product is CSVDESGTLGDGYTF.

The chain combines TRBV12-3 or TRBV12-4 with TRBJ2-3, with D perhaps matching TRBD1 (5 bases). V dropped 2 bases and J dropped 2 bases, with 11 bases sitting between them. The CDR3 runs 15 residues. The CDR3 nucleotides are TGTGCCAGCAGTTTACGACAGCGAGACACAGATACGCAGTATTTT. It is translated as CASSLRQRDTDTQYF.